Reported below is one T cell receptor (beta chain). The data were obtained in a study of blood T cell repertoires in COVID-19. Study as a whole: The cDNA or gDNA used as material had been derived from T cells, B-cell-depleted T cells, or PBMCs.

Looked up from germline, CDR1 is SGHDT and CDR2 is YYEEEE. This CDR3 region has 15 residues. V lost 2 bases, J lost 0 bases, and 11 bases lay in between. Method: immunoSEQ multiplex PCR; TCRdb's copy keeps in-frame clones and lacks some. The sample holds 150,000 to 200,000 clones, 65% to 85% seen once. The sequenced sample was peripheral blood. The chain is built from TRBV5-6 and TRBJ1-2, with D uncertain. The sequence was collected from a man in his 60s with active or convalescent COVID-19. This chain's CDR3 is CASSLPGGPNYGYTF. The CDR3 nucleotides read TGTGCCAGCAGCTTACCGGGAGGCCCTAACTATGGCTACACCTTC.